Described below is a single TCR beta chain sequence and its context. Its antigen is currently unknown. Method: immunoSEQ multiplex PCR; TCRdb's copy keeps in-frame clones and lacks some. Here the sample spans more than 95,000 clones, 80% to 90% being singletons. The record originates from a study of cytomegalovirus exposure and HLA in healthy donors. Study-wide results and limits: Specificity for CMV antigens was confirmed in vitro for a few of the CMV-associated chains. Per published reports, the classifier diagnosed cytomegalovirus status with high specificity and sensitivity.

Germline assignment: CDR1 MNHEY and CDR2 SMNVEV (reference sequence). Deletions cut 5 bases from V and 0 bases from J, with 26 bases between. The CDR3 is made up of 20 amino acids. The receptor was derived from a man aged 18 to 29 in good health and CMV-seropositive. The chain is built from TRBV27 and TRBJ2-4, with D possibly TRBD2 on 5 matching bases. Sequenced material: PBMCs. The CDR3 DNA reads as TGTGCCAGCAGTCCTCGAGACACTAGAAGCCTCCCTCTAGCCAAAAACATTCAGTACTTC. Amino acids: CASSPRDTRSLPLAKNIQYF.